The rows below give T cell receptor beta chains drawn from one sample of a study of post-analysis software for immune sequencing data. TCRdb fed the PCR reads into MiXCR, producing one record per CDR3 protein. The sample comprises about 820,000 distinct CDR3 sequences, around 53% of which are singletons, and about 4.5% rests with the top ten. Sequenced sample: blood. These receptors were taken from a girl aged 5-17 years with multiple sclerosis. Each CDR3 is given with its conserved first and last residue. The D gene is left open where the match is weak. A row's size may be missing; if present it is once, few, many or a size class.

clone_size: NA; v_call: TRBV5-1; d_call: TRBD1; j_call: TRBJ2-7; cdr3_aa: CASFTGTGGFYEQYF; cdr3_nt: TGCGCCAGCTTCACCGGGACAGGGGGCTTCTACGAGCAGTACTTC
clone_size: NA; v_call: TRBV12-3/TRBV12-4; d_call: NA; j_call: TRBJ1-2; cdr3_aa: CASSLVPGRVRYGYTF; cdr3_nt: TGTGCCAGCAGTTTAGTCCCGGGACGGGTCCGATATGGCTACACCTTC
clone_size: NA; v_call: TRBV20-1; d_call: NA; j_call: TRBJ2-1; cdr3_aa: CSAREIGNNEQFF; cdr3_nt: TGCAGTGCTAGAGAGATCGGGAACAATGAGCAGTTCTTC
clone_size: once; v_call: TRBV10-3; d_call: TRBD1; j_call: TRBJ2-4; cdr3_aa: CAIRAQGARAKNIQYF; cdr3_nt: TGTGCCATCAGGGCCCAGGGGGCGAGGGCCAAAAACATTCAGTACTTC
clone_size: once; v_call: TRBV20-1; d_call: NA; j_call: TRBJ2-3; cdr3_aa: CSGLGPTDTQYF; cdr3_nt: TGCAGTGGGCTGGGGCCCACAGATACGCAGTATTTT
clone_size: NA; v_call: TRBV7-8; d_call: NA; j_call: TRBJ2-3; cdr3_aa: CASPTPDTQYF; cdr3_nt: TGTGCCAGCCCTACCCCAGATACGCAGTATTTT
clone_size: NA; v_call: TRBV5-1; d_call: NA; j_call: TRBJ2-3; cdr3_aa: CASSLVSLPTDTQYF; cdr3_nt: TGCGCCAGCAGCTTAGTGTCCCTACCCACAGATACGCAGTATTTT
clone_size: few; v_call: TRBV20-1; d_call: NA; j_call: TRBJ2-3; cdr3_aa: CSARVLGAQSTDTQYF; cdr3_nt: TGCAGTGCTAGAGTTCTAGGAGCGCAGAGCACAGATACGCAGTATTTT
clone_size: NA; v_call: TRBV6-5; d_call: TRBD1; j_call: TRBJ1-2; cdr3_aa: CASSYPGQGVGGYTF; cdr3_nt: TGTGCCAGCAGTTACCCTGGACAGGGCGTCGGGGGCTACACCTTC
clone_size: NA; v_call: TRBV20-1; d_call: NA; j_call: TRBJ1-2; cdr3_aa: CSATTGSYGYTF; cdr3_nt: TGCAGTGCTACCACAGGAAGTTATGGCTACACCTTC
clone_size: NA; v_call: TRBV19; d_call: NA; j_call: TRBJ2-1; cdr3_aa: CASSPVVGTVKQFF; cdr3_nt: TGTGCCAGTAGCCCTGTGGTCGGAACGGTGAAGCAGTTCTTC
clone_size: NA; v_call: TRBV7-3; d_call: TRBD1; j_call: TRBJ2-7; cdr3_aa: CASSPIPGQVEQYF; cdr3_nt: TGTGCCAGCAGCCCGATCCCTGGACAGGTGGAGCAGTACTTC
clone_size: NA; v_call: TRBV2; d_call: TRBD1; j_call: TRBJ2-7; cdr3_aa: CARMTGAFSYEQYF; cdr3_nt: TGTGCCAGGATGACAGGGGCCTTCTCCTACGAGCAGTACTTC
clone_size: few; v_call: TRBV12-3/TRBV12-4; d_call: NA; j_call: TRBJ2-5; cdr3_aa: CASSLGYGQYF; cdr3_nt: TGTGCCAGCAGTTTAGGGTACGGGCAGTACTTC
clone_size: once; v_call: TRBV20-1; d_call: NA; j_call: TRBJ2-1; cdr3_aa: CSAASGKYNEQFF; cdr3_nt: TGCAGTGCGGCCAGCGGCAAATACAATGAGCAGTTCTTC
clone_size: few; v_call: TRBV5-1; d_call: TRBD2; j_call: TRBJ2-7; cdr3_aa: CASSEGLAGNYEQYF; cdr3_nt: TGCGCCAGCTCTGAGGGGCTAGCGGGAAACTACGAGCAGTACTTC
clone_size: NA; v_call: TRBV12-3/TRBV12-4; d_call: NA; j_call: TRBJ2-3; cdr3_aa: CASITGLLGADTQYF; cdr3_nt: TGTGCCAGCATAACTGGCCTTCTCGGCGCAGATACGCAGTATTTT
clone_size: NA; v_call: TRBV5-1; d_call: NA; j_call: TRBJ2-3; cdr3_aa: CASSFSWAPDTQYF; cdr3_nt: TGCGCCAGCAGCTTTTCTTGGGCCCCAGATACGCAGTATTTT
clone_size: NA; v_call: TRBV7-2; d_call: TRBD2; j_call: TRBJ2-5; cdr3_aa: CASSLASGNGETQYF; cdr3_nt: TGTGCCAGCAGCTTAGCCAGCGGGAATGGAGAGACCCAGTACTTC
clone_size: few; v_call: TRBV29-1; d_call: TRBD1; j_call: TRBJ2-7; cdr3_aa: CSVEGRQGVTYEQYF; cdr3_nt: TGCAGCGTTGAAGGTCGACAGGGGGTAACCTACGAGCAGTACTTC
clone_size: NA; v_call: TRBV2; d_call: TRBD2; j_call: TRBJ2-7; cdr3_aa: CASSAPGLAEYEQYF; cdr3_nt: TGTGCCAGCAGTGCCCCGGGACTAGCAGAATACGAGCAGTACTTC
clone_size: NA; v_call: TRBV10-3; d_call: NA; j_call: TRBJ2-3; cdr3_aa: CAISDEEKDTQYF; cdr3_nt: TGTGCCATCAGTGATGAGGAAAAAGATACGCAGTATTTT
clone_size: few; v_call: TRBV7-8; d_call: TRBD2; j_call: TRBJ2-7; cdr3_aa: CASSIGLAGGPYEQYF; cdr3_nt: TGTGCCAGCAGCATCGGACTAGCGGGGGGGCCCTACGAGCAGTACTTC
clone_size: few; v_call: TRBV20-1; d_call: NA; j_call: TRBJ1-1; cdr3_aa: CSARDSGPGTEAFF; cdr3_nt: TGCAGTGCTAGAGATAGCGGGCCCGGCACTGAAGCTTTCTTT
clone_size: NA; v_call: TRBV9; d_call: NA; j_call: TRBJ2-2; cdr3_aa: CASSVGGSGELFF; cdr3_nt: TGTGCCAGCAGCGTAGGAGGGTCCGGGGAGCTGTTTTTT
clone_size: once; v_call: TRBV14; d_call: NA; j_call: TRBJ2-5; cdr3_aa: CASSQTAGGETQYF; cdr3_nt: TGTGCCAGCAGCCAAACGGCGGGCGGAGAGACCCAGTACTTC
clone_size: NA; v_call: TRBV7-2; d_call: NA; j_call: TRBJ2-3; cdr3_aa: CASSLYIASADTQYF; cdr3_nt: TGTGCCAGCAGCTTATATATCGCGAGCGCAGATACGCAGTATTTT
clone_size: NA; v_call: TRBV10-3; d_call: NA; j_call: TRBJ1-2; cdr3_aa: CAISGNPRPEYGYTF; cdr3_nt: TGTGCCATCAGTGGGAACCCCCGTCCGGAGTATGGCTACACCTTC
clone_size: NA; v_call: TRBV5-1; d_call: NA; j_call: TRBJ2-2; cdr3_aa: CASSLQDNTGELFF; cdr3_nt: TGCGCCAGCAGCCTACAGGACAACACCGGGGAGCTGTTTTTT
clone_size: NA; v_call: TRBV18; d_call: TRBD1; j_call: TRBJ2-1; cdr3_aa: CVSSPGTGVNEQFF; cdr3_nt: TGTGTCAGCTCTCCGGGGACAGGGGTGAATGAGCAGTTCTTC
clone_size: NA; v_call: TRBV5-6; d_call: NA; j_call: TRBJ2-3; cdr3_aa: CASSLAGLASADTQYF; cdr3_nt: TGTGCCAGCAGCTTGGCCGGCCTAGCGAGCGCAGATACGCAGTATTTT
clone_size: NA; v_call: TRBV6-1; d_call: TRBD2; j_call: TRBJ2-3; cdr3_aa: CVSNEREVTDTQYF; cdr3_nt: TGTGTCAGCAATGAGCGGGAGGTCACAGATACGCAGTATTTT
clone_size: NA; v_call: TRBV12-3/TRBV12-4; d_call: TRBD1; j_call: TRBJ1-2; cdr3_aa: CASSPRGWGDYGYTF; cdr3_nt: TGTGCCAGCAGCCCCAGGGGGTGGGGGGACTATGGCTACACCTTC
clone_size: NA; v_call: TRBV20-1; d_call: NA; j_call: TRBJ2-1; cdr3_aa: CSARDQETVNNEQFF; cdr3_nt: TGCAGTGCTAGAGATCAGGAGACGGTAAACAATGAGCAGTTCTTC
clone_size: few; v_call: TRBV7-2; d_call: NA; j_call: TRBJ2-3; cdr3_aa: CASSDRDTQYF; cdr3_nt: TGTGCCAGTAGCGACCGGGATACGCAGTATTTT
clone_size: few; v_call: TRBV3-1; d_call: NA; j_call: TRBJ2-3; cdr3_aa: CASSPSSGTQYF; cdr3_nt: TGTGCCAGCAGCCCCTCTTCGGGTACGCAGTATTTT
clone_size: NA; v_call: TRBV29-1; d_call: TRBD2; j_call: TRBJ2-1; cdr3_aa: CSGSKIAGVPYNEQFF; cdr3_nt: TGCAGCGGGAGCAAAATAGCGGGAGTGCCCTACAATGAGCAGTTCTTC
clone_size: few; v_call: TRBV12-3/TRBV12-4; d_call: NA; j_call: TRBJ1-2; cdr3_aa: CASSLEGSGYGYTF; cdr3_nt: TGTGCCAGCAGTTTGGAAGGGTCTGGCTATGGCTACACCTTC
clone_size: NA; v_call: TRBV29-1; d_call: NA; j_call: TRBJ2-3; cdr3_aa: CSVPPWEGLTDTQYF; cdr3_nt: TGCAGCGTCCCACCTTGGGAAGGCCTCACAGATACGCAGTATTTT
clone_size: few; v_call: TRBV2; d_call: TRBD1; j_call: TRBJ2-5; cdr3_aa: CASTPGTGGRETQYF; cdr3_nt: TGTGCCAGCACCCCTGGGACAGGGGGCAGGGAGACCCAGTACTTC
clone_size: NA; v_call: TRBV5-1; d_call: TRBD2; j_call: TRBJ2-1; cdr3_aa: CASSPTVTGGRSYNEQFF; cdr3_nt: TGCGCCAGCAGCCCTACGGTAACGGGGGGGCGCTCCTACAATGAGCAGTTCTTC
clone_size: NA; v_call: TRBV6-5; d_call: TRBD1; j_call: TRBJ1-1; cdr3_aa: CASSYYWTGEGTEAFF; cdr3_nt: TGTGCCAGCAGTTACTATTGGACAGGTGAGGGCACTGAAGCTTTCTTT
clone_size: NA; v_call: TRBV18; d_call: TRBD1; j_call: TRBJ2-3; cdr3_aa: CASSPTGQPSDTQYF; cdr3_nt: TGTGCCAGCTCACCTACGGGACAGCCCTCAGATACGCAGTATTTT
clone_size: few; v_call: TRBV28; d_call: NA; j_call: TRBJ1-5; cdr3_aa: CASSFSGPQNQPQHF; cdr3_nt: TGTGCCAGCAGTTTTAGCGGGCCCCAAAATCAGCCCCAGCATTTT
clone_size: NA; v_call: TRBV2; d_call: NA; j_call: TRBJ2-1; cdr3_aa: CARWIGGVGNEQFF; cdr3_nt: TGTGCCAGGTGGATTGGAGGTGTAGGCAATGAGCAGTTCTTC
clone_size: NA; v_call: TRBV27; d_call: NA; j_call: TRBJ2-4; cdr3_aa: CASSLFPLSRQYF; cdr3_nt: TGTGCCAGCAGCTTATTCCCGTTAAGCAGGCAGTACTTC
clone_size: NA; v_call: TRBV5-6; d_call: TRBD2; j_call: TRBJ2-5; cdr3_aa: CASSLFLLAGSRETQYF; cdr3_nt: TGTGCCAGCAGCTTGTTTTTACTAGCGGGATCTCGAGAGACCCAGTACTTC
clone_size: NA; v_call: TRBV2; d_call: NA; j_call: TRBJ1-2; cdr3_aa: CANLEQPLYGYTF; cdr3_nt: TGTGCCAATCTGGAACAGCCCTTGTATGGCTACACCTTC
clone_size: NA; v_call: TRBV5-1; d_call: NA; j_call: TRBJ2-1; cdr3_aa: CASSLGSPRFANEQFF; cdr3_nt: TGCGCCAGCAGCTTGGGGTCCCCCCGGTTCGCCAATGAGCAGTTCTTC
clone_size: few; v_call: TRBV7-8; d_call: NA; j_call: TRBJ1-1; cdr3_aa: CASSRREGGTEAFF; cdr3_nt: TGTGCCAGCAGCCGCAGGGAGGGCGGCACTGAAGCTTTCTTT
clone_size: NA; v_call: TRBV7-2; d_call: NA; j_call: TRBJ2-7; cdr3_aa: CASSLSDGRFYEQYF; cdr3_nt: TGTGCCAGCAGCTTATCGGATGGTAGATTCTACGAGCAGTACTTC
clone_size: few; v_call: TRBV25-1; d_call: NA; j_call: TRBJ2-5; cdr3_aa: CASSSAGTQYF; cdr3_nt: TGTGCCAGCAGTTCCGCAGGGACCCAGTACTTC
clone_size: NA; v_call: TRBV12-3/TRBV12-4; d_call: NA; j_call: TRBJ2-5; cdr3_aa: CASSSTYQETQYF; cdr3_nt: TGTGCCAGCAGTTCCACGTACCAAGAGACCCAGTACTTC